This TCR beta chain stems from a study of cytomegalovirus exposure and HLA in healthy donors. Study-level background: The use of the same platform for the 120 validation repertoires and the approximately 690 first-cohort repertoires was reported by a later analysis.

These donors were members of the roughly 120-subject validation cohort, a group separate from the roughly 670-subject first cohort. Note on this clone: No antigen is known for it.

Trimming removed 6 bases from V and 2 bases from J; junction bases left unmatched: 3. In germline, CDR1 is MNHEY, CDR2 SMNVEV (reference sequence). CDR3 length: 14 amino acids. Overall study findings and caveats: In a later analysis, first-cohort TCR clusters were found to tend to co-occur in the 130 or so validation repertoires.

Here immunoSEQ multiplex PCR was the method, and the copy in TCRdb shows in-frame clones only, minus some. Of about 130,000 clones listed, 89% were seen once; the top ten hold over 9%. This chain connects TRBV27 to TRBJ2-7, with TRBD1 matching over 11 bases. This TCR was sampled from a woman between 18 and 30 years old in good health and CMV-seropositive. Sample: PBMCs. The CDR3 region is CASRWGQGAYEQYF. The CDR3 DNA sequence: TGTGCCAGCAGATGGGGACAGGGGGCCTACGAGCAGTACTTC.